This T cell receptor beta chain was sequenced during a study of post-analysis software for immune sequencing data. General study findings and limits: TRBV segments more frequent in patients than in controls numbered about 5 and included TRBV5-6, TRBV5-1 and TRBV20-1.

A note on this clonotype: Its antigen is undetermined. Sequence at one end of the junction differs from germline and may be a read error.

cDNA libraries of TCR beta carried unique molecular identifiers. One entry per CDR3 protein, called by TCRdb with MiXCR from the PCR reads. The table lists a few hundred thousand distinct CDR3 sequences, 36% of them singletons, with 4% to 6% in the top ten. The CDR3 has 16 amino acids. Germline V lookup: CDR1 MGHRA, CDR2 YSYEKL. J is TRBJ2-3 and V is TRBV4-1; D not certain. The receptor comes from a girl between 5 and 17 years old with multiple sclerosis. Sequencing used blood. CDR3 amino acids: CASGQDASGRTDTQYF. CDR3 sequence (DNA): TGCGCCAGCGGCCAAGATGCCAGTGGCCGGACAGATACGCAGTATTTT.